This T cell receptor beta chain was found in a study of T cell responses to AZD1222 COVID-19 vaccine. CDR1 MDHEN and CDR2 SYDVKM come from the germline V gene. The V and J ends lost 6 bases and 5 bases, in that order; junction bases with no gene match: 13. This CDR3 comprises 18 residues. Sequencing was performed with immunoSEQ multiplex PCR; in TCRdb, only in-frame clones are kept and a portion is missing. The table includes tens of thousands of clones, approximately 90% detected once. V is TRBV28 and J is TRBJ2-5, with 15 bases that match TRBD2. This clonotype originated in an adult who received the AZD1222 COVID-19 vaccine. The sequencing here drew on peripheral blood, taken 28 days after the second AZD1222 dose. The CDR3 bases are TGTGCCAGCAGCCGATCCGGGACTAGCGGGAGGAGGGGGGAGACCCAGTACTTC. It is translated as CASSRSGTSGRRGETQYF.